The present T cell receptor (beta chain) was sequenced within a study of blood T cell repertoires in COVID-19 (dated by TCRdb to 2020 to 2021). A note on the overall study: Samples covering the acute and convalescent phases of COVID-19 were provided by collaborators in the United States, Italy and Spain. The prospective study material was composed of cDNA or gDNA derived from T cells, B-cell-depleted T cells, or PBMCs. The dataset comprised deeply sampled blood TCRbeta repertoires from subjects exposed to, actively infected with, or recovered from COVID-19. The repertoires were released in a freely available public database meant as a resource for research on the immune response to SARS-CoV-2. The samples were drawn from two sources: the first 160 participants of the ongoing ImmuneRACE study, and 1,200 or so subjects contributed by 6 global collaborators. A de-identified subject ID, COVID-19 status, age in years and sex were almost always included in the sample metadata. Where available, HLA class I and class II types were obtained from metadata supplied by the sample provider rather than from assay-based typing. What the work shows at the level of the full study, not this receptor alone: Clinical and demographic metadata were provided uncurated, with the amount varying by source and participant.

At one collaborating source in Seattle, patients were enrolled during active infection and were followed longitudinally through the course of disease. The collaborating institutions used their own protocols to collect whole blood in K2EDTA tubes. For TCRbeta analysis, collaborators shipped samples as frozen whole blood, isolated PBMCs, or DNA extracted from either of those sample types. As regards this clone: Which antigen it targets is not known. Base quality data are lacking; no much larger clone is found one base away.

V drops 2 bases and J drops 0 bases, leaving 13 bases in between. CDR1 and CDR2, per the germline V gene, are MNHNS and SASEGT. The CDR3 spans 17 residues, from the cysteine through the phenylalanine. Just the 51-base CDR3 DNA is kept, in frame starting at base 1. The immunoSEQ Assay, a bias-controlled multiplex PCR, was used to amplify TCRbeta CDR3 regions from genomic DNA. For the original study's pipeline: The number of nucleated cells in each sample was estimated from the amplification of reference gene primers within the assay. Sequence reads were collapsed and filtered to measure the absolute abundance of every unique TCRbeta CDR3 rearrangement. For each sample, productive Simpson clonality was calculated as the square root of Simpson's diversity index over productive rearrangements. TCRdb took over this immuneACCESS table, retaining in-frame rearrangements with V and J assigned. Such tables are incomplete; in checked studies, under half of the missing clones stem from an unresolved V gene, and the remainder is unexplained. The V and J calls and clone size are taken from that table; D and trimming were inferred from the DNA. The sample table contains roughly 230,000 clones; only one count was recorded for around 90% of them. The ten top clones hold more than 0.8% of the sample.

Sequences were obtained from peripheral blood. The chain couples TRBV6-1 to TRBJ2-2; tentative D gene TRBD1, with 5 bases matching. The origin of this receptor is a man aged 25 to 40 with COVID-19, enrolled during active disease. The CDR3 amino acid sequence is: CASSELPGRANTGELFF. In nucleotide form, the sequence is TGTGCCAGCAGTGAACTCCCTGGCAGGGCGAACACCGGGGAGCTGTTTTTT.